These 25 T cell receptor beta chains originate from one sample sequenced in a study of blood T cell repertoires in COVID-19. Data came from immunoSEQ multiplex PCR; TCRdb stores just in-frame clones and leaves some out. The top ten hold more than 0.95% of the sample, which has about 380,000 clones, approximately 90% seen once. Source material: PBMCs or T cells enriched from blood (not recorded which). All receptors come from a young woman who had recovered from COVID-19.

CDR3 bases: TGTGCCAGCAGCTTGAGGGGGGGCGCTTCCTACAATGAGCAGTTCTTC. Translation: CASSLRGGASYNEQFF. The chain joins TRBV11-3 to TRBJ2-1, with D perhaps matching TRBD2 (7 bases). The CDR3 is 16 residues long. Trimming removed 3 bases at V and 1 base at J, with 13 bases between. Germline CDR1 and CDR2: SGHNT and YENEEA.

This clone was observed once. The J gene is TRBJ1-1, the V gene TRBV30, with 7 bases aligning to TRBD1. J was trimmed by 3 bases and V by 0 bases; bases with no gene match: 1. Per the germline V gene, CDR1 is GTSNPN and CDR2 is SVGIG (reference sequence). This CDR3 region has 13 residues. This chain's CDR3 is CAWSVDRYTEAFF. The CDR3 region has the DNA TGTGCCTGGAGTGTGGACAGGTACACTGAAGCTTTCTTT.

This clone was observed a single time. The V gene is TRBV5-4, the J gene TRBJ2-5, with 11 bases that match TRBD2. CDR3 length: 18 amino acids. The germline V gene encodes CDR1 SGHNT and CDR2 YYREEE (reference sequence). The junction had 8 bases not matched to a gene; V was cut back by 0 bases and J by 1 base. The CDR3 region is CASSLGLAGPEFQETQYF. As DNA, the CDR3 is TGTGCCAGCAGCTTGGGACTAGCGGGGCCCGAGTTCCAAGAGACCCAGTACTTC. Drawing the rest from reference TRBV5-4 and TRBJ2-5, the complete variable domain is ETGVTQSPTHLIKTRGQQVTLRCSSQSGHNTVSWYQQALGQGPQFIFQYYREEENGRGNFPPRFSGLQFPNYSSELNVNALELDDSALYLCASSLGLAGPEFQETQYFGPGTRLLVL.

This chain joins TRBV7-2 and TRBJ2-7; TRBD2 agrees at 13 bases. The V gene's germline CDR1 is SGHTA and CDR2 FQGNSA. The ends lost 5 bases at V and 0 bases at J; junction bases unmatched: 7. The CDR3 consists of 17 residues. CDR3 protein: CASSRGTSGISSYEQYF. CDR3 DNA sequence: TGTGCCAGCAGCCGGGGGACTAGCGGGATCAGCTCCTACGAGCAGTACTTC.

The chain recombines TRBV7-2 with TRBJ2-1; TRBD2 matches 10 bases. This CDR3 is 16 amino acids long. V shed 6 bases, J shed 3 bases, and the junction held 8 bases outside the gene matches. Germline CDR1 is SGHTA and CDR2 is FQGNSA. The CDR3: CASSFLAGEVYNEQFF. Written as DNA, the CDR3 is TGTGCCAGCAGTTTTCTAGCGGGGGAGGTCTACAATGAGCAGTTCTTC.

The genes are TRBV24-1 and TRBJ1-4; TRBD1 agrees at 7 bases. CDR3 size: 16 residues. The V gene end was trimmed by 4 bases and the J gene end by 8 bases; junction bases not matched to a gene: 12. Germline values: CDR1 KGHDR, CDR2 SFDVKD. The CDR3 region has the DNA TGTGCCACCAGTGACACCGACAGGGCCTTACACGAAAAACTGTTTTTT. Translating gives CATSDTDRALHEKLFF.

Regarding this clone: The same CDR3 arises from other DNA sequences in this sample as well. This chain links TRBV6-5 with TRBJ1-1; D not certain. Germline values: CDR1 MNHEY, CDR2 SVGAGI. This CDR3 is 11 amino acids long. V was shortened by 5 bases and J by 2 bases, with 3 bases between the two germline ends. The CDR3 bases are TGTGCCAGCAGTCGTAACACTGAAGCTTTCTTT. Its translation: CASSRNTEAFF.

The chain has TRBV9 and TRBJ2-5; D might be TRBD2 (6 bases). V was pared by 1 base and J by 1 base, with 11 bases between. Germline CDR1 and CDR2: SGDLS and YYNGEE. The CDR3 sequence is 15 residues long. In DNA form, the CDR3 reads TGTGCCAGCAGCGTACAACTGGGACTCCAAGAGACCCAGTACTTC. Its translation: CASSVQLGLQETQYF.

CDR3 nucleotides: TGTGCCAGCAGCCAAGAACTTTATTCACCCCTCCACTTT. Translated: CASSQELYSPLHF. The rearrangement uses TRBV14 and TRBJ1-6; no reliable D call. There are 13 residues in the CDR3. V gave up 0 bases and J gave up 8 bases, with 5 bases separating them. The germline V gene encodes CDR1 SGHDN and CDR2 FVKESK.

The V call is TRBV5-6, the J call TRBJ2-3; 8 positions match TRBD2. Unmatched junction bases numbered 10, after V lost 4 bases and J lost 6 bases. Germline V gene data show CDR1 as SGHDT and CDR2 as YYEEEE. This CDR3 has 15 residues. The CDR3 protein is CASSRAGTSSDTQYF. The CDR3 DNA is TGTGCCAGCAGCCGCGCCGGGACTAGTTCTGATACGCAGTATTTT.

V and J are TRBV28 and TRBJ2-5, with D tentatively TRBD1 (5 bases). Germline V CDR1 and CDR2: MDHEN, SYDVKM. Trimming shortened V by 5 bases and J by 3 bases, and 13 bases separated the two germline ends. This CDR3 has 14 amino acids. CDR3 sequence (DNA): TGTGCCAGCAGTCAGACAGTTCCGAAAGAGACCCAGTACTTC. Translating gives CASSQTVPKETQYF.

V gene TRBV2 combines with J gene TRBJ1-5, with 7 bases identical to TRBD1. Germline values: CDR1 SNHLY, CDR2 FYNNEI. The CDR3 loop spans 15 amino acids. The J segment lost 3 bases and the V segment lost 6 bases, leaving 8 bases of the junction unmatched. The DNA of the CDR3 is TGTGCCAGCAGCGTGGGACAGACTTTCAATCAGCCCCAGCATTTT. It codes for CASSVGQTFNQPQHF.

This clone appeared once. This chain joins TRBV30 and TRBJ2-7, with a weak D call TRBD1 (6 bases). Deletions cut 3 bases from V and 6 bases from J, with 15 bases between. The V gene's germline CDR1 is GTSNPN and CDR2 SVGIG (reference sequence). This CDR3 has 13 amino acids. The CDR3 is CAWRLQGVLEQYF. In nucleotides, the CDR3 is TGTGCCTGGAGATTACAGGGCGTGCTCGAGCAGTACTTC.

The rearrangement uses TRBV24-1 and TRBJ1-2; D gene unclear. CDR1 is KGHDR, CDR2 SFDVKD, per germline. V was pared by 4 bases and J by 8 bases, with 10 bases between. The CDR3 has 12 amino acids. CDR3 region: CATSDGVEGYTF. CDR3 DNA sequence: TGTGCCACCAGTGACGGGGTAGAAGGCTACACCTTC.

The CDR3 protein is CASSNRGEDEQYF. In DNA, the CDR3 is TGTGCCAGCAGTAACAGGGGAGAGGACGAGCAGTACTTC. This chain joins TRBV28 and TRBJ2-7; 7 bases agree with TRBD1. V shed 5 bases, J shed 5 bases, and the junction held 6 bases outside the gene matches. Germline CDR1 MDHEN, CDR2 SYDVKM. The length of the CDR3 is 13 residues.

The genes are TRBV28 and TRBJ2-7; 9 nucleotides match TRBD1. The CDR3 length is 18 residues. CDR1 MDHEN and CDR2 SYDVKM come from the germline V gene. V lost 6 bases and J lost 6; bases outside the gene matches: 21. In DNA, the CDR3 is TGTGCCAGCAGCCCGAACCCCGCACAGGGGGCGAAATCCGGCGAGCAGTACTTC. It encodes CASSPNPAQGAKSGEQYF.

The J gene is TRBJ1-5, the V gene TRBV18; 7 nucleotides agree with TRBD1. J was trimmed by 0 bases and V by 6 bases; bases with no gene match: 5. This CDR3 has 15 residues. Germline assignment: CDR1 KGHSH and CDR2 LQKENI. The CDR3 region has the DNA TGTGCCAGCTCCCTCGGGACAGATAGCAATCAGCCCCAGCATTTT. It codes for CASSLGTDSNQPQHF. Full variable domain (rest looked up from reference TRBV18 and TRBJ1-5): NAGVMQNPRHLVRRRGQEARLRCSPMKGHSHVYWYRQLPEEGLKFMVYLQKENIIDESGMPKERFSAEFPKEGPSILRIQQVVRGDSAAYFCASSLGTDSNQPQHFGDGTRLSIL.

J is TRBJ1-2 and V is TRBV9; TRBD1 agrees at 7 bases. The V segment lost 7 bases and the J segment 0 bases; nucleotides outside the gene matches: 0. Germline CDR1 SGDLS, CDR2 YYNGEE. This CDR3 region has 12 residues. Here the CDR3 DNA reads TGTGCCAGCCAGGGGGCTAACTATGGCTACACCTTC. Translating it yields CASQGANYGYTF.

The rearrangement joins TRBV15 to TRBJ2-3, with 8 positions matching TRBD1. The CDR3 totals 13 residues. Looked up from germline, CDR1 is LNHNV and CDR2 is YYDKDF (reference sequence). V lost 0 bases to trimming and J lost 10 bases; unmatched junction nucleotides: 3. CDR3 in amino acids: CATSRELDRAQYF. The CDR3 DNA reads TGTGCCACCAGCAGAGAATTGGACAGGGCGCAGTATTTT.

The gene calls are TRBV7-3 and TRBJ2-2, with D perhaps TRBD2 (7 bases). This CDR3 region has 14 residues. CDR1 is SGHTA, CDR2 FQGTGA, per germline. Trimming pared 7 bases from V and 7 bases from J, leaving 16 bases between. CDR3 in DNA: TGTGCCAGCACCCCGGGGGGCGTCGACGGGGAGCTGTTTTTT. Amino acids: CASTPGGVDGELFF.

With regard to this clone: One junction end disagrees with the germline gene, perhaps due to a read error. As DNA, the CDR3 is TGTGCTAGCAGCCGGGACAGGGCCTACGAGCAGTACTTC. Translated: CASSRDRAYEQYF. V gene TRBV7-7 combines with J gene TRBJ2-7; 9 nucleotides agree with TRBD1. Germline V CDR1 and CDR2: SSHAT, FNYEAQ (reference sequence). The CDR3 covers 13 residues.

The V call is TRBV2, the J call TRBJ2-2, with D perhaps TRBD1 (5 bases). Trimming stripped 9 bases from V and 6 bases from J, with 17 bases between. CDR1 is SNHLY and CDR2 is FYNNEI in the germline V gene. The CDR3 consists of 14 residues. CDR3 coding DNA: TGTGCCAGGGCTAAGAGTCTAGGGGCCGGGGAGCTGTTTTTT. It encodes CARAKSLGAGELFF.

V gene TRBV7-2 combines with J gene TRBJ1-5; 7 bases align to TRBD1. Germline CDR1 SGHTA, CDR2 FQGNSA. With 1 base clipped from V and 0 bases from J, the junction kept 3 bases outside the gene matches. The CDR3 has 16 amino acids. The CDR3 DNA sequence: TGTGCCAGCAGCTTAGGGACAGGTCGTAGCAATCAGCCCCAGCATTTT. It is translated as CASSLGTGRSNQPQHF. Full variable domain (rest looked up from reference TRBV7-2 and TRBJ1-5): GAGVSQSPSNKVTEKGKDVELRCDPISGHTALYWYRQSLGQGLEFLIYFQGNSAPDKSGLPSDRFSAERTGGSVSTLTIQRTQQEDSAVYLCASSLGTGRSNQPQHFGDGTRLSIL.

The V gene is TRBV2, the J gene TRBJ1-6, with TRBD1 matching 12 bases. CDR3 size: 16 residues. V was pared by 10 bases and J by 6 bases, with 10 bases of the junction left unmatched. CDR1 SNHLY and CDR2 FYNNEI come from the germline V gene. The CDR3 sequence: CATKWGDRGLNSPLHF. As DNA, the CDR3 is TGTGCCACCAAGTGGGGGGACAGGGGGCTTAATTCACCCCTCCACTTT.

This sequence joins TRBV7-3 and TRBJ2-5, with 10 bases identical to TRBD2. The germline V gene has CDR1 SGHTA and CDR2 FQGTGA. This CDR3 contains 16 residues. Trimming took 4 bases from V and 2 from J; bases not matched to a gene: 7. DNA of the CDR3: TGTGCCAGCAGCTCCCAGATAGCGGGGGGTCAAGAGACCCAGTACTTC. Protein product: CASSSQIAGGQETQYF.